This T cell receptor beta chain emerged from a study of cytomegalovirus exposure and HLA in healthy donors. The CDR3 is 15 residues long. Trimming left V 3 bases short and J 5 bases short, with 17 bases between. Germline V gene lookup returns CDR1 SGHRS and CDR2 YFSETQ. It was with 60 Vbeta and 13 Jbeta primers that the PCR ran. Clones were read by immunoSEQ multiplex PCR, and TCRdb kept only the in-frame ones, dropping some. Among about 160,000 clones listed, around three quarters were seen once. Material for sequencing was PBMCs. This receptor was obtained from a man between 35 and 55 years old in good health and CMV-seronegative. The rearrangement joins TRBV5-1 to TRBJ1-1; a possible D gene is TRBD1 (5 bases). The CDR3 coding sequence is TGCGCCAGCAGCTCCCAGGGTATGGCGCGGACTGAAGCTTTCTTT. Protein: CASSSQGMARTEAFF.